This T cell receptor (beta chain) came from a study of T-cell memory formation after mild COVID-19. Overall study context: Clusters of TCRs were largely donor specific.

The table lists this clonotype with a few counts. Its antigen is not identified. Study conclusions and caveats: Clones that shrank (day 15 to 85) were balanced CD4/CD8, whereas later expanders leaned CD4+. Second-wave clones that peaked on day 37 lacked confirmed SARS-CoV-2 specificity.

A 5'RACE reaction primed in the constant segment made cDNA libraries of TCR alpha and TCR beta, and these carried sample barcodes and UMIs. TCRdb passed the 5' RACE reads through MiXCR, listing each CDR3 protein once. Of 500,000 to 600,000 distinct CDR3 sequences detected, about a sixth appear once; the ten largest clones hold approximately 12%. From germline, CDR1 is SGHAT and CDR2 FQNNGV. Trimming removed 5 bases from V and 16 bases from J, with 18 bases in between. The length of the CDR3 is 12 residues. V and J are TRBV11-2 and TRBJ2-1, with D possibly matching TRBD2 (6 bases). The clonotype comes from an adult woman who had mild COVID-19 (a few samples of this study predate the infection). Cell type and time point are not known. Specimen: PBMCs or a T cell subset sorted from them (not recorded which). The CDR3 here is CASSLGRLPEFF. CDR3 nucleotide sequence: TGTGCCAGCAGCCTCGGGAGACTCCCGGAATTCTTC.